These 25 T cell receptor beta chains share one sample of origin, sequenced in a study of control samples from healthy donors and cancer patients. Generated by immunoSEQ multiplex PCR, the TCRdb table keeps only in-frame clones and is missing some. The data show more than 150,000 clones, 90% to 95% seen once. Sequenced input: blood. These receptors were collected from a man between 18 and 29 years old in good health.

The gene calls are TRBV20-1 and TRBJ1-2; D is undetermined. Deletions cut 3 bases from V and 7 bases from J, with 12 bases between. This CDR3 has 12 amino acids. Germline V CDR1 and CDR2: DFQATT, SNEGSKA (reference sequence). The CDR3 sequence: CSASDTAGGYTF. The CDR3 bases are TGCAGTGCTAGTGACACGGCTGGTGGCTACACCTTC.

This clone was detected only once. The rearrangement links TRBV9 to TRBJ1-1; no firm D call. The CDR3 runs to 12 residues. With 0 bases removed from V and 11 bases from J, the gap between germline ends came to 11 bases. The germline V gene has CDR1 SGDLS and CDR2 YYNGEE. The CDR3 reads CASSVDGIGAFF. CDR3 bases: TGTGCCAGCAGCGTAGATGGAATTGGGGCTTTCTTT.

V and J are TRBV19 and TRBJ1-2, with a tentative D call TRBD1 (6 bases). The germline CDR1 and CDR2 sequences are LNHDA and SQIVND (reference sequence). The length of the CDR3 is 12 residues. Trimming shortened V by 10 bases and J by 4 bases, and 13 bases separated the two germline ends. CDR3 DNA sequence: TGTGCCACCCGGACAGCCGCCTATGGCTACACCTTC. Its protein is CATRTAAYGYTF.

The V gene is TRBV30, the J gene TRBJ1-2; 8 bases line up with TRBD1. Germline V gene lookup returns CDR1 GTSNPN and CDR2 SVGIG (reference sequence). With V trimmed by 0 bases and J by 7 bases, 10 bases remained unmatched. This CDR3 is 15 amino acids long. The CDR3 spells CAWSVAGGSSRGYTF. The DNA of the CDR3 is TGTGCCTGGAGTGTTGCAGGGGGCTCTTCCCGTGGCTACACCTTC.

V gene TRBV13 combines with J gene TRBJ2-7, with 7 bases fitting TRBD1. The V segment lost 6 bases and the J segment 5 bases; nucleotides outside the gene matches: 13. Germline values: CDR1 PRHDT, CDR2 FYEKMQ (reference sequence). This CDR3 spans 15 amino acids. The chain's CDR3 is CASRLTGTAKNEQYF. The CDR3 region has the DNA TGTGCCAGCAGACTCACCGGGACAGCAAAGAACGAGCAGTACTTC.

The chain carries TRBV28 and TRBJ1-2; D is ambiguous. Germline CDR1 reads MDHEN; CDR2 reads SYDVKM. This CDR3 spans 11 amino acids. V lost 9 bases, J lost 3 bases, and 8 bases lay in between. Written as DNA, the CDR3 is TGTGCCAGTGACGGCTACTATGGCTACACCTTC. Amino acids: CASDGYYGYTF.

V usage is TRBV30 and J usage is TRBJ2-1; a possible D gene is TRBD2 (7 bases). The ends were cut back, 4 bases at V and 2 bases at J, with 12 bases in the middle. The CDR3 runs to 14 residues. Germline values: CDR1 GTSNPN, CDR2 SVGIG (reference sequence). The CDR3 loop is CAWNGGGPYNEQFF. CDR3 sequence (DNA): TGTGCCTGGAATGGGGGGGGGCCCTACAATGAGCAGTTCTTC.

This clone was detected only once. The rearrangement joins TRBV29-1 to TRBJ2-1; 8 bases line up with TRBD1. The germline V gene encodes CDR1 SQVTM and CDR2 ANQGSEA. V shed 2 bases and J 5 bases; nucleotides not matched to a gene: 2. The CDR3 extends over 13 amino acids. The CDR3 coding sequence is TGCAGCGTTGAACGGGACAGGAACAATGAGCAGTTCTTC. Its translation: CSVERDRNNEQFF.

This chain connects TRBV4-1 to TRBJ2-3, with D possibly matching TRBD1 (5 bases). Trimming left V 1 base short and J 1 base short, with 15 bases between. Germline V gene data show CDR1 as MGHRA and CDR2 as YSYEKL. CDR3 length equals 17 residues. The CDR3 DNA is TGCGCCAGCAGCCAAGGGGGCAGGGTAGGGGGCACAGATACGCAGTATTTT. This gives the protein CASSQGGRVGGTDTQYF.

V is TRBV3-1 (or the pseudogene TRBV3-2) and J is TRBJ2-1; 7 bases fit TRBD1. The CDR3 is 14 amino acids. Germline V CDR1 and CDR2: LGHDT, YNNKEL (reference sequence). Losses at the gene ends were 4 bases for V and 8 bases for J; bases not matched to a gene: 8. The DNA for the CDR3 is TGTGCCAGCAGCCCTAACCGGGACAGCTATGAGCAGTTCTTC. Translation: CASSPNRDSYEQFF.

The rearrangement joins TRBV6-6 to TRBJ1-2, with 8 positions matching TRBD1. V gave up 5 bases and J gave up 8 bases; unmatched junction bases: 10. This CDR3 spans 14 amino acids. Germline values: CDR1 MNHNY, CDR2 SVGAGI (reference sequence). The CDR3: CASSDDHRGYGYTF. DNA for the CDR3: TGTGCCAGCAGTGACGACCACAGGGGGTACGGCTACACCTTC.

In this sample, this clone turned up a few times. This chain links TRBV28 with TRBJ1-5; 10 bases agree with TRBD1. The length of the CDR3 is 17 residues. V was clipped by 6 bases and J by 3 bases; unmatched bases: 11. Germline V CDR1 and CDR2: MDHEN, SYDVKM. This CDR3 is CASRRARGQGDNQPQHF. The CDR3 DNA reads as TGTGCCAGCAGGAGGGCCCGCGGACAGGGGGACAATCAGCCCCAGCATTTT.

This sequence joins TRBV21-1 and TRBJ2-7; the DNA was not compared with TRBD2, the D call given in the table. TRBV21-1 is deemed a pseudogene. The CDR3 covers 17 residues. Here the CDR3 DNA reads TGTGCCAGCAGCAAAGAGCCTAGGCGGGGTATGCGATACGAGCAGTACTTC. Amino acids: CASSKEPRRGMRYEQYF.

This clone was seen only once. This chain joins TRBV5-1 and TRBJ1-4; 8 bases match TRBD1. Germline CDR1 SGHRS, CDR2 YFSETQ. CDR3 length equals 15 residues. V gave up 2 bases and J gave up 7 bases; unmatched junction bases: 7. The DNA for the CDR3 is TGCGCCAGCAGCTTTGAAGGACAGGGACGTGAAAAACTGTTTTTT. Translating it yields CASSFEGQGREKLFF.

The V call is TRBV7-2, the J call TRBJ1-1; D perhaps matches TRBD1 (5 bases). Germline-derived CDR1 and CDR2 are SGHTA and FQGNSA. This CDR3 is built from 15 residues. V was trimmed by 2 bases and J by 4 bases, leaving 14 bases between them. CDR3 bases: TGTGCCAGCAGCTTAAGCCAGCCAGGGATCACTGAAGCTTTCTTT. Its protein product is CASSLSQPGITEAFF. Full variable domain (remainder filled in from reference TRBV7-2 and TRBJ1-1): GAGVSQSPSNKVTEKGKDVELRCDPISGHTALYWYRQSLGQGLEFLIYFQGNSAPDKSGLPSDRFSAERTGGSVSTLTIQRTQQEDSAVYLCASSLSQPGITEAFFGQGTRLTVV.

The chain uses TRBV2 and TRBJ2-1; 10 bases map to TRBD1. The CDR3 spans 15 residues. The germline V gene encodes CDR1 SNHLY and CDR2 FYNNEI. Trimming took 4 bases from V and 10 from J; bases not matched to a gene: 10. The CDR3, as DNA: TGTGCCAGCAGTGGAAGGGACAGGGGTCTGGGGGAGCAGTTCTTC. This translates into CASSGRDRGLGEQFF.

The gene calls are TRBV19 and TRBJ2-3, with a tentative D call TRBD1 (5 bases). Germline CDR1 reads LNHDA; CDR2 reads SQIVND (reference sequence). This CDR3 is 12 amino acids long. V dropped 5 bases and J dropped 5 bases, with 8 bases sitting between them. DNA for the CDR3: TGTGCCAGTAGTTTTAGGGGAGATACGCAGTATTTT. Its protein product is CASSFRGDTQYF.

The CDR3 is CARSQGAKPFEQYF. CDR3 coding DNA: TGTGCCAGATCACAGGGGGCGAAGCCCTTTGAGCAGTACTTC. This chain joins TRBV19 and TRBJ2-7, with 9 nucleotides matching TRBD1. The ends lost 9 bases at V and 7 bases at J; junction bases unmatched: 13. CDR1 is LNHDA and CDR2 is SQIVND in the germline V gene (reference sequence). The CDR3 is 14 amino acids.

The rearrangement links TRBV6-5 to TRBJ2-7; no clear D. CDR3 length equals 12 residues. Germline CDR1 and CDR2: MNHEY and SVGAGI. V was clipped by 0 bases and J by 7 bases, with 7 bases between them. CDR3 region: CASSYSSVEQYF. The DNA for the CDR3 is TGTGCCAGCAGTTACTCATCAGTGGAGCAGTACTTC.

This clone was recorded only once. The rearrangement joins TRBV21-1 to TRBJ1-1. TRBV21-1 is a pseudogene locus. CDR3 length equals 16 residues. This chain's CDR3 is CASSKDRDPRFSEAFF. CDR3 sequence (DNA): TGTGCCAGCAGCAAAGACCGGGACCCCCGTTTTTCTGAAGCTTTCTTT.

The J gene is TRBJ2-1, the V gene TRBV5-1, with no clear D. V was shortened by 2 bases and J by 7 bases, with 7 bases between the two germline ends. This CDR3 has 12 amino acids. In germline, CDR1 is SGHRS, CDR2 YFSETQ. The CDR3 DNA reads TGCGCCAGCAGCTTTGCCAGAAATGAGCAGTTCTTC. Amino acid sequence: CASSFARNEQFF.

The gene calls are TRBV27 and TRBJ1-2; D is perhaps TRBD1 (5 bases). The germline V and J ends were trimmed by 7 bases and 4 bases, with 13 bases remaining between them. CDR1 and CDR2 (germline): MNHEY, SMNVEV (reference sequence). This CDR3 contains 13 residues. The CDR3 is CASKTALRYGYTF. CDR3 coding DNA: TGTGCCAGCAAGACAGCCCTTCGCTATGGCTACACCTTC.

The rearrangement joins TRBV5-1 to TRBJ2-2, with D perhaps being TRBD1 or TRBD2 (5 bases each). The CDR3 sequence is 15 residues long. V shed 6 bases and J shed 0 bases, with 12 bases lying between them. Germline loops: CDR1 SGHRS, CDR2 YFSETQ. CDR3 amino acids: CASKRGESNTGELFF. For the CDR3, the DNA is TGCGCCAGCAAACGAGGGGAATCGAACACCGGGGAGCTGTTTTTT.

The chain recombines TRBV12-5 with TRBJ2-1, with TRBD2 matching over 7 bases. CDR3 length equals 15 residues. V was clipped by 5 bases and J by 2 bases; unmatched bases: 6. Germline loops: CDR1 LGHNT, CDR2 FRNRAP. The CDR3 DNA sequence: TGTGCTAGTGGTCCCGGACTAGTTCCCTACAATGAGCAGTTCTTC. As protein: CASGPGLVPYNEQFF.

V gene TRBV12-5 combines with J gene TRBJ2-2, with D possibly matching TRBD1 (6 bases). Looked up from germline, CDR1 is LGHNT and CDR2 is FRNRAP. This CDR3 contains 17 residues. The V and J ends lost 7 bases and 3 bases respectively, with 21 bases between them. For the CDR3, the DNA is TGTGCTAGTGCCCTTCCCGCTTCACAGGGTGACACCGGGGAGCTGTTTTTT. It specifies CASALPASQGDTGELFF. The whole variable domain, filled in from reference TRBV12-5 and TRBJ2-2, reads DARVTQTPRHKVTEMGQEVTMRCQPILGHNTVFWYRQTMMQGLELLAYFRNRAPLDDSGMPKDRFSAEMPDATLATLKIQPSEPRDSAVYFCASALPASQGDTGELFFGEGSRLTVL.